Listed here are 2 T cell receptor beta chains from one sample, sequenced in a study of shared clonotypes between healthy human individuals. Sequencing was performed with immunoSEQ multiplex PCR; in TCRdb, only in-frame clones are kept and a portion is missing. Here the sample spans about 2.4 million clones, 93% being singletons. Source material: naive CD4+ T cells from PBMCs. This sample's subset: CD45RA+ positively selected. The receptors derive from a man in his late teens or twenties in good health. Some clones in this sample may be carry-over from other donors' samples.

Remarks on this clone: One end of the junction does not line up with germline, which may come from a read error. The same CDR3 is also encoded by other DNA sequences in this sample. V usage is TRBV27 and J usage is TRBJ2-3; maybe TRBD1 (5 bases). The CDR3 runs to 12 residues. Germline CDR1 and CDR2: MNHEY and SMNVEV (reference sequence). The CDR3 DNA follows: TGTGCCAGCAGGGGGCGCACCGATACGCAGTATTTT. Protein product: CASRGRTDTQYF.

This clone was found once. The chain is built from TRBV19 and TRBJ2-2; D not resolved. Per germline, CDR1 LNHDA and CDR2 SQIVND (reference sequence). Deletions cut 3 bases from V and 5 bases from J, with 10 bases between. CDR3 length: 14 residues. For the CDR3, the DNA is TGTGCCAGTAGTATTATCGGACCTACCGGGGAGCTGTTTTTT. This codes for CASSIIGPTGELFF. The variable domain in full, with the rest retrieved from reference TRBV19 and TRBJ2-2, is DGGITQSPKYLFRKEGQNVTLSCEQNLNHDAMYWYRQDPGQGLRLIYYSQIVNDFQKGDIAEGYSVSREKKESFPLTVTSAQKNPTAFYLCASSIIGPTGELFFGEGSRLTVL.